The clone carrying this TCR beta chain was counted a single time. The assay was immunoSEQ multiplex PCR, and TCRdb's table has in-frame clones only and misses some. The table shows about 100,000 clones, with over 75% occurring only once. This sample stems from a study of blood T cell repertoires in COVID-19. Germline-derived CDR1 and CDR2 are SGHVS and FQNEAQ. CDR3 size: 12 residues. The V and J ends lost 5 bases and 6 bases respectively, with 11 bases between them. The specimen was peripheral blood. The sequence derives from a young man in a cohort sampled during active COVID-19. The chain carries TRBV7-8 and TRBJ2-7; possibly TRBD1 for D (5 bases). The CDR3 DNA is TGTGCCAGCAGCCCGAATCAGGGCGAGCAGTACTTC. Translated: CASSPNQGEQYF.